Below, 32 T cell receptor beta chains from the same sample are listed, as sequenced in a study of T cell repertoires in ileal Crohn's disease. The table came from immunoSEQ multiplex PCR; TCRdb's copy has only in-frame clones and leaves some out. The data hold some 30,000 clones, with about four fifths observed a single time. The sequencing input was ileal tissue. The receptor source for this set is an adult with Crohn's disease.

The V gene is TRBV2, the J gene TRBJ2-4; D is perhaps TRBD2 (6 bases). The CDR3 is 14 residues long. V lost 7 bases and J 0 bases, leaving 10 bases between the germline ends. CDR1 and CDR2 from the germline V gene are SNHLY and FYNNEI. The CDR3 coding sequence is TGTGCCAGCAATAGCGGAGTAGCCAAAAACATTCAGTACTTC. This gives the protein CASNSGVAKNIQYF.

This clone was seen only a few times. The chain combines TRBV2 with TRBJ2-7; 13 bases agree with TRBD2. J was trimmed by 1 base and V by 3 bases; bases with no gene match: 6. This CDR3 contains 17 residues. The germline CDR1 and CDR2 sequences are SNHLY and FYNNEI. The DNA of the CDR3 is TGTGCCAGCAGTGAGACTAGCGGGAGGATATTATCCTACGAGCAGTACTTC. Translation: CASSETSGRILSYEQYF.

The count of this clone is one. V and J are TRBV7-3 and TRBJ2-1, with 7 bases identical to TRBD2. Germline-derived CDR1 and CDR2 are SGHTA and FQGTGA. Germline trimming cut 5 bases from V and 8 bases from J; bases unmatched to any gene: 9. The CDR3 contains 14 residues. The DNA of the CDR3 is TGTGCCAGCAGCCCCACGGGGAGCGGGGATGAGCAGTTCTTC. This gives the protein CASSPTGSGDEQFF.

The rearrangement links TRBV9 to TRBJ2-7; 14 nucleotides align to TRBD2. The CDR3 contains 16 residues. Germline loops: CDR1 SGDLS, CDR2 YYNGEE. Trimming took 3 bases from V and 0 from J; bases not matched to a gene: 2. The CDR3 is CASSGGLAGDSYEQYF. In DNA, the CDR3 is TGTGCCAGCAGCGGGGGACTAGCGGGGGACTCCTACGAGCAGTACTTC. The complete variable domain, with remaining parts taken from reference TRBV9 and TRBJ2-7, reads DSGVTQTPKHLITATGQRVTLRCSPRSGDLSVYWYQQSLDQGLQFLIQYYNGEERAKGNILERFSAQQFPDLHSELNLSSLELGDSALYFCASSGGLAGDSYEQYFGPGTRLTVT.

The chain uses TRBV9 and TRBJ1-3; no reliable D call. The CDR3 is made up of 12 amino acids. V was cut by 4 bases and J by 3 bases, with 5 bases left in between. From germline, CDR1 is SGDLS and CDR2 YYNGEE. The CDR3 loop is CASSRLGNTIYF. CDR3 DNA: TGTGCCAGCAGCCGACTTGGAAACACCATATATTTT.

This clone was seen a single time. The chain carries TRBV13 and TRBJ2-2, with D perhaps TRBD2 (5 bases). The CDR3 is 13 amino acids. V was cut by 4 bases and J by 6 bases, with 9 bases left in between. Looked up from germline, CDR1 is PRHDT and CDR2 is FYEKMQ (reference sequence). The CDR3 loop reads CASSSTRAGELFF. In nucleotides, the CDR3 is TGTGCCAGCAGCTCCACTAGAGCCGGGGAGCTGTTTTTT.

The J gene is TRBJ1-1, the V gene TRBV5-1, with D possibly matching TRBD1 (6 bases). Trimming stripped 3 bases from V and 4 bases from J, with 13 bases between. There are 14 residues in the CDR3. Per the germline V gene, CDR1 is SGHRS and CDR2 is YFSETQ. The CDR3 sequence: CASSSRGPSTEAFF. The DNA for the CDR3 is TGCGCCAGCAGCTCGCGGGGGCCGAGCACTGAAGCTTTCTTT.

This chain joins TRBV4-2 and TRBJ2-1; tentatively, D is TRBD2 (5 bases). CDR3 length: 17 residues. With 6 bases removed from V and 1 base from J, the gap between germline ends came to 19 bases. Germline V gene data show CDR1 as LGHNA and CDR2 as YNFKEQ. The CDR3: CASSLTSSRGSYNEQFF. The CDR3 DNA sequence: TGTGCCAGCAGTCTTACCAGCAGCCGGGGTTCCTACAATGAGCAGTTCTTC.

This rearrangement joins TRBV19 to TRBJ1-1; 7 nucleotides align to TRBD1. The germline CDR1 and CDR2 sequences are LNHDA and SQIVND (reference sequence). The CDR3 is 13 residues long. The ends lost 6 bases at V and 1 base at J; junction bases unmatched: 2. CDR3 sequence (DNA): TGTGCCAGTAGACGACAGGGGAACACTGAAGCTTTCTTT. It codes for CASRRQGNTEAFF.

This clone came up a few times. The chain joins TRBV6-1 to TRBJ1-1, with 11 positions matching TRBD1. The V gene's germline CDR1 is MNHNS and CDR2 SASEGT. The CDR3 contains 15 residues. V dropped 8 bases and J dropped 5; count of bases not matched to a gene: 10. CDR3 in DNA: TGTGCCAGCGGAATGGACAGGGGGCGGTATACTGAAGCTTTCTTT. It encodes CASGMDRGRYTEAFF.

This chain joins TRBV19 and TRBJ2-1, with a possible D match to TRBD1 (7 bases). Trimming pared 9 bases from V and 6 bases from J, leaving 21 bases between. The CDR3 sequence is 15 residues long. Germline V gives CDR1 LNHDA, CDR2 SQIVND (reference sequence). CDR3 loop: CASSPPGGRRNEQFF. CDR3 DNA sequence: TGTGCCAGCTCACCCCCAGGGGGGAGACGCAATGAGCAGTTCTTC.

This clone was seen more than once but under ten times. The CDR3 region has the DNA TGCGCCAGCAGCTTGACCCGATGGACTAGCGGAAGCTCTGGGGCCAACGTCCTGACTTTC. Its translation is CASSLTRWTSGSSGANVLTF. The chain links TRBV5-1 to TRBJ2-6; 10 nucleotides match TRBD2. The CDR3 is made up of 20 amino acids. Germline loops: CDR1 SGHRS, CDR2 YFSETQ. V lost 1 base and J lost 0; bases outside the gene matches: 10.

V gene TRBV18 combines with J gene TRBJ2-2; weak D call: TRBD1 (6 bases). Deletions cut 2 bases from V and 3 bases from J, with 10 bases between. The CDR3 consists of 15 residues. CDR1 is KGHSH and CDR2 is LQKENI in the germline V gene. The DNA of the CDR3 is TGTGCCAGCTCACCAGGGGGCTTTGACACCGGGGAGCTGTTTTTT. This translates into CASSPGGFDTGELFF.

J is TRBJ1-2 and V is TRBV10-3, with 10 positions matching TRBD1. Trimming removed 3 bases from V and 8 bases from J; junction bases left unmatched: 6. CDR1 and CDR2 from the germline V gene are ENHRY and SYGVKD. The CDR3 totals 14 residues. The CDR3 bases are TGTGCCATCAGTGAACTTGGACAGGGGGACGGCTACACCTTC. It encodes CAISELGQGDGYTF.

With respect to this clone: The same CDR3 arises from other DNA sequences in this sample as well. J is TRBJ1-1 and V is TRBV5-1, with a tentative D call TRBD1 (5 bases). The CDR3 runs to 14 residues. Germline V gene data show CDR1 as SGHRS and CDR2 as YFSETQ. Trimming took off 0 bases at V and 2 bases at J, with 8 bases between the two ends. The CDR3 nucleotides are TGCGCCAGCAGCTTGGCGACAGCCAACACTGAAGCTTTCTTT. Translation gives CASSLATANTEAFF.

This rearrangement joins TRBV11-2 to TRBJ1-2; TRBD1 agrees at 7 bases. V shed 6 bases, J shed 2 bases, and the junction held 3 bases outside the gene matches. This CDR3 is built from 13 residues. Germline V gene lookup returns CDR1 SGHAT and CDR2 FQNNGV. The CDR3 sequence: CASSLDRNYGYTF. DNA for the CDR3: TGTGCCAGCAGTTTGGACAGGAACTATGGCTACACCTTC.

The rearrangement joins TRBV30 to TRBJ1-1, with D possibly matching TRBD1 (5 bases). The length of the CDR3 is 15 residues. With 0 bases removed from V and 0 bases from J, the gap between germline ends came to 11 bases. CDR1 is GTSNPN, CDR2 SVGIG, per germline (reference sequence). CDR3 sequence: CAWSVWGSMNTEAFF. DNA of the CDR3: TGTGCCTGGAGTGTATGGGGCAGCATGAACACTGAAGCTTTCTTT.

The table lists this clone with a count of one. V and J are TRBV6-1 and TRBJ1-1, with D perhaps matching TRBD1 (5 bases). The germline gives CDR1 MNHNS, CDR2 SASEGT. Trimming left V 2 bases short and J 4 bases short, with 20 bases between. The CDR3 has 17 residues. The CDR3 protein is CASSETGGTILSTEAFF. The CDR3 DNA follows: TGTGCCAGCAGTGAAACCGGGGGAACTATCCTATCCACTGAAGCTTTCTTT.

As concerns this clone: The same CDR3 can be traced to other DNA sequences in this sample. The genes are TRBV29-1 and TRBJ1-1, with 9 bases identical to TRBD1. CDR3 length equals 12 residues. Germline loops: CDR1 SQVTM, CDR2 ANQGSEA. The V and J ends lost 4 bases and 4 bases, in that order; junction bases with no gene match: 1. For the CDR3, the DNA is TGCAGCGTTGCGACAGGGGGCACTGAAGCTTTCTTT. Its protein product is CSVATGGTEAFF.

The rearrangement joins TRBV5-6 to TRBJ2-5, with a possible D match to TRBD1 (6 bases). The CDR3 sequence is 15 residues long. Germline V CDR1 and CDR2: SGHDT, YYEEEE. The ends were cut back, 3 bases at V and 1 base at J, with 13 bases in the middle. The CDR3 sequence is CASSSLWTVQETQYF. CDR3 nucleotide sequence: TGTGCCAGCAGCTCCTTGTGGACAGTCCAAGAGACCCAGTACTTC.

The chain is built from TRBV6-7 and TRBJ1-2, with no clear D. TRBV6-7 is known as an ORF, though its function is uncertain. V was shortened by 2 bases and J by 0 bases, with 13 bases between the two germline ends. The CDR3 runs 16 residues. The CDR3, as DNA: TGTGCCAGCAGTTACAGGCCCGAGGGCACTAACTATGGCTACACCTTC. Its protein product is CASSYRPEGTNYGYTF.

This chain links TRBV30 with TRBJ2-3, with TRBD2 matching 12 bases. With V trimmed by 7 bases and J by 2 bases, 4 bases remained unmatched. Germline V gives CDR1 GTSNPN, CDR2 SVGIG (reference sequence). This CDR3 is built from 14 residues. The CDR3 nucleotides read TGTGCCTTCAGACTAGCGGGGGTCACAGATACGCAGTATTTT. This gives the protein CAFRLAGVTDTQYF.

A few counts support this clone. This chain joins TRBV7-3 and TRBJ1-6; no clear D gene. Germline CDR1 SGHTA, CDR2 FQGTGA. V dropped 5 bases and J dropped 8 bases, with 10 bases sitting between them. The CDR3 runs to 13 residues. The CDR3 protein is CASSARRDSPLHF. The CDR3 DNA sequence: TGTGCCAGCAGCGCGCGGAGGGATTCACCCCTCCACTTT.

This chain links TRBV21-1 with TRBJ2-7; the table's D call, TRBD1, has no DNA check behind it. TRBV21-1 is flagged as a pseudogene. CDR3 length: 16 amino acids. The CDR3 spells CASSKVRDRGPYEQYF. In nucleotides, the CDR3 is TGTGCCAGCAGCAAAGTACGGGACAGGGGGCCCTACGAGCAGTACTTC.

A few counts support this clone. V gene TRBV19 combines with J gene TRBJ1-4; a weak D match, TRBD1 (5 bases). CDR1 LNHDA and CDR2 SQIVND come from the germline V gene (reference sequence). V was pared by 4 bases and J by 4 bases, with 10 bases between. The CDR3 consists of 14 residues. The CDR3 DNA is TGTGCCAGTAGTAGGGGACTTCTTAATGAAAAACTGTTTTTT. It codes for CASSRGLLNEKLFF.

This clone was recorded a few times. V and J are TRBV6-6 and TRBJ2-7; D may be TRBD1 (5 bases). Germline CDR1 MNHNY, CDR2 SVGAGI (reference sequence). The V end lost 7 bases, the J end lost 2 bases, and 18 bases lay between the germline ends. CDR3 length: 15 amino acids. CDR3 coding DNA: TGTGCCAGCACCAAAAGGGGATCTGTAACCTACGAGCAGTACTTC. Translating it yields CASTKRGSVTYEQYF.

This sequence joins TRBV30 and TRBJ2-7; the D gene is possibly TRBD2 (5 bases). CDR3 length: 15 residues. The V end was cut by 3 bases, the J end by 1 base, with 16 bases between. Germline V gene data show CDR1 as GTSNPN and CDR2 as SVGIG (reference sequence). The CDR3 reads CAWRRRTGRSYEQYF. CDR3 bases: TGTGCCTGGAGACGAAGAACTGGGAGATCCTACGAGCAGTACTTC. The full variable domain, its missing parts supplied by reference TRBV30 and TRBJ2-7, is SQTIHQWPATLVQPVGSPLSLECTVEGTSNPNLYWYRQAAGRGLQLLFYSVGIGQISSEVPQNLSASRPQDRQFILSSKKLLLSDSGFYLCAWRRRTGRSYEQYFGPGTRLTVT.

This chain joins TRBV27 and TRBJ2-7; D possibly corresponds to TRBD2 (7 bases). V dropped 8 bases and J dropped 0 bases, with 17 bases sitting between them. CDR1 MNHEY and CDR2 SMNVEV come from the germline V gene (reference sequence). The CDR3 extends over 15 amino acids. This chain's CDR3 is CASGRGGGSSYEQYF. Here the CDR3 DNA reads TGTGCCAGCGGCCGAGGGGGGGGAAGCTCCTACGAGCAGTACTTC.

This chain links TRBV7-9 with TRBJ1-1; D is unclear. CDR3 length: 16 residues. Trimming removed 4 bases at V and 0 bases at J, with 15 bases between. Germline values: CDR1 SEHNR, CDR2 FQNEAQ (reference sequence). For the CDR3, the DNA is TGTGCCAGCAGCTCCCGCGGAGGGCTCCTGAACACTGAAGCTTTCTTT. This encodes CASSSRGGLLNTEAFF.

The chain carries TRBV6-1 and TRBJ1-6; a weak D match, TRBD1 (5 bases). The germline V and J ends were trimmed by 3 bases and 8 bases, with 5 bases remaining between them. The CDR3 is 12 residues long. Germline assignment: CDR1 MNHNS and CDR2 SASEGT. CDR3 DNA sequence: TGTGCCAGCAGTGACAGGGATTCACCCCTCCACTTT. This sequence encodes CASSDRDSPLHF.

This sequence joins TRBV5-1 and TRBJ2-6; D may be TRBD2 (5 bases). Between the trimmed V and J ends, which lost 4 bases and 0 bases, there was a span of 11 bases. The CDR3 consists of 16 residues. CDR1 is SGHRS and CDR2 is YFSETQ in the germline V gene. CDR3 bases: TGCGCCAGCAGCGGAGGCGGCCACTCTGGGGCCAACGTCCTGACTTTC. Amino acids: CASSGGGHSGANVLTF.

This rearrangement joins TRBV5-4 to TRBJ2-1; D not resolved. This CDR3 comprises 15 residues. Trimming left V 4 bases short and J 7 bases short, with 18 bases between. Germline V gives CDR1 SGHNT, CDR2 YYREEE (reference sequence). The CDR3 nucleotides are TGTGCCAGCAGCAGTAGTATCCTCACTACAAATGAGCAGTTCTTC. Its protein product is CASSSSILTTNEQFF.